This T cell receptor (beta chain) was sequenced for a study of shared clonotypes between healthy human individuals. Concerning this clone: The target antigen is unknown.

Per the germline V gene, CDR1 is SGHRS and CDR2 is YFSETQ. The trim removed 3 bases at V and 10 bases at J, leaving 4 bases unmatched. This CDR3 spans 13 amino acids. Study results and limitations: Between a handful of donors, naive CD4 clonotypes were shared at a level of approximately 5%. Inspection by rarefaction showed sorted-subset sequencing to be incomplete despite large depth. Naive subsets, compared against memory subsets, generally had larger estimated richness values.

An approximately 220 ng quantity of DNA, some 30,000 T cell genomes, went into the sorted-subset replicate PCRs. The table came from immunoSEQ multiplex PCR; TCRdb's copy has only in-frame clones and leaves some out. The profile covers about 1.1 million clones, with approximately 77% appearing a single time and 0.89% taken by the ten largest. The TCR was taken from a man between 18 and 29 years old in good health. Some clones in this sample may be carry-over from other donors' samples. Sequenced sample: memory CD4+ T cells from PBMCs. Stated subset: CD45RA-negative fraction. This chain joins TRBV5-1 and TRBJ1-4; 9 nucleotides line up with TRBD1. The CDR3 bases are TGCGCCAGCAGCTCAGAACAGGGGGCAAAACTGTTTTTT. It specifies CASSSEQGAKLFF.